Shown below are 31 T cell receptor beta chains from a single sample sequenced in a study of T-cell reconstitution after alpha-beta-depleted transplantation in children (dated by TCRdb to the mid-2010s). In light of the paper, this sample's treatment or condition label describes: allogeneic hematopoietic cell transplantation with graft depleted of TCRalphabeta T cells and CD19 B cells. The receptor library was made with PCR. Sequencer: Illumina HiSeq 2500. To normalize quantification of the TCRbeta repertoire, the TCR libraries were built with molecular barcoding that relied on unique molecular identifiers. TCRdb took the public reads, trimmed them with fastp at Q25, ran MiXCR for clone calling and kept in-frame beta chains. Entries are consolidated by CDR3 protein sequence, retaining the most common genes and DNA. This sample has about 170,000 distinct CDR3 sequences in its table, and approximately 10% of those were observed once. Of the sample, roughly an eighth falls within the top ten clones.

The sample here was PBMCs, taken before TCRalphabeta/CD19-depleted stem cell transplant. All receptors come from a boy between 2 and 10 years old with acute myeloid leukemia, due to receive a stem cell transplant.

This clonotype is categorized as medium-sized (0.01 to 0.1%). J is TRBJ2-7 and V is TRBV20-1; no clear D. This CDR3 is built from 22 residues. V lost 6 bases to trimming and J lost 0 bases, with 39 bases between them. Per the germline V gene, CDR1 is DFQATT and CDR2 is SNEGSKA (reference sequence). The CDR3: CSAERQRPPPVAGDIGSYEQYV. CDR3 nucleotide sequence: TGCAGTGCAGAACGGCAACGGCCCCCCCCCGTGGCTGGGGATATAGGCTCCTACGAGCAGTACGTC.

Many counts were recorded for this clonotype. The rearrangement joins TRBV7-6 to TRBJ1-1, with 7 bases that match TRBD1. CDR3 length: 13 residues. Losses at the gene ends were 5 bases for V and 3 bases for J; bases not matched to a gene: 3. Germline V lookup: CDR1 SGHVS, CDR2 FNYEAQ. This CDR3 reads CASSTQGDTEAFF. The CDR3 region has the DNA TGTGCCAGCAGCACTCAGGGGGACACTGAAGCTTTCTTT.

As for this clonotype: This may come from a read error, since a much larger clone is one base off. This sequence joins TRBV20-1 and TRBJ2-4; tentative D call: TRBD2 (5 bases). The CDR3 runs to 15 residues. The germline V gene has CDR1 DFQATT and CDR2 SNEGSKA (reference sequence). CDR3 sequence reads: CRAVEITGNQNIQYF. CDR3 coding DNA: TGCAGGGCCGTAGAGATAACGGGGAACCAAAACATTCAGTACTTC.

This clonotype was observed many times. This chain uses TRBV5-1 with TRBJ1-1, with D unclear. The germline V gene has CDR1 SGHRS and CDR2 YFSETQ. The CDR3 consists of 15 residues. The V and J ends lost 0 bases and 0 bases respectively, with 9 bases between them. The CDR3 region is CASSLAEGLNTEAFF. CDR3 coding DNA: TGCGCCAGCAGCTTGGCCGAGGGCCTGAACACTGAAGCTTTCTTT.

This clonotype was seen ten or more times. V is TRBV14 and J is TRBJ1-4; TRBD1 aligns across 8 bases. The CDR3 length is 15 residues. V trimming: 0 bases; J trimming: 10 bases; junction bases outside the gene matches: 7. Per germline, CDR1 SGHDN and CDR2 FVKESK. The CDR3 loop is CASSQDLTDRAKLFF. CDR3 nucleotide sequence: TGTGCCAGCAGCCAAGATCTGACGGACAGGGCAAAACTGTTTTTT.

This clonotype was observed many times. This sequence joins TRBV6-1 and TRBJ2-5; TRBD1 matches 8 bases. Trimming took 4 bases from V and 3 from J; bases not matched to a gene: 7. There are 15 residues in the CDR3. In germline, CDR1 is MNHNS, CDR2 SASEGT. For the CDR3, the DNA is TGTGCCAGCAGTGGTCCAGGGGGCCTAAAAGAGACCCAGTACTTC. Translated: CASSGPGGLKETQYF.

This clonotype was detected only a few times. One junction end disagrees with the germline gene, perhaps due to a read error. The rearrangement joins TRBV4-1 to TRBJ2-5; a possible D gene is TRBD2 (5 bases). Germline CDR1 reads MGHRA; CDR2 reads YSYEKL. CDR3 length equals 16 residues. The chain's CDR3 is CASGPGLMSNQETQYF. CDR3 nucleotides: TGTGCCAGCGGCCCCGGGCTCATGTCCAACCAAGAGACCCAGTACTTC.

In regard to this clonotype: This may arise from a read error, as a much more abundant clone is one base away. The conserved phenylalanine or tryptophan normally closing the CDR3 is absent here, so this likely arose from a read error. The rearrangement joins TRBV4-1 to TRBJ2-6; D tentatively fits TRBD1 or TRBD2 (6 bases each). The CDR3 runs to 16 residues. Germline V lookup: CDR1 MGHRA, CDR2 YSYEKL. Trimming left V 4 bases short and J 4 bases short, with 14 bases between. This chain's CDR3 is CASSPTGGPGANVLTL. The CDR3 region has the DNA TGCGCCAGCAGCCCCACCGGGGGCCCAGGGGCCAACGTCCTGACTTTA.

This clonotype occurred many times. The chain employs TRBV5-1 and TRBJ1-5; D unclear. Germline V CDR1 and CDR2: SGHRS, YFSETQ. The CDR3 spans 15 residues. The V end lost 0 bases, the J end lost 6 bases, and 13 bases lay between the germline ends. The CDR3 spells CASSLDPAGSQPQHF. In DNA form, the CDR3 reads TGCGCCAGCAGCTTGGATCCGGCGGGGAGTCAGCCCCAGCATTTT. The complete variable domain, with remaining parts taken from reference TRBV5-1 and TRBJ1-5, reads KAGVTQTPRYLIKTRGQQVTLSCSPISGHRSVSWYQQTPGQGLQFLFEYFSETQRNKGNFPGRFSGRQFSNSRSEMNVSTLELGDSALYLCASSLDPAGSQPQHFGDGTRLSIL.

The V call is TRBV14, the J call TRBJ2-3; 7 positions agree with TRBD2. Germline V gene lookup returns CDR1 SGHDN and CDR2 FVKESK. The CDR3 is made up of 15 amino acids. The V gene end was trimmed by 4 bases and the J gene end by 4 bases; junction bases not matched to a gene: 8. CDR3 bases: TGTGCCAGCAGCCTTAGCGGGCCCCAGGCAGATACGCAGTATTTT. This translates into CASSLSGPQADTQYF.

The table lists this clonotype with many counts. The rearrangement uses TRBV12-5 and TRBJ2-1, with D unresolved. The V and J ends lost 0 bases and 7 bases respectively, with 10 bases between them. Germline-derived CDR1 and CDR2 are LGHNT and FRNRAP. This CDR3 is 14 amino acids long. In DNA form, the CDR3 reads TGTGCTAGTGGTTTGGTAGATCGGGCGAATGAGCAGTTCTTC. As protein: CASGLVDRANEQFF.

This clonotype was detected many times. In nucleotides, the CDR3 is TGTGCCAGCAGTTCCTCTTATATTAGGGGGACAGGGTCGAACACCGGGGAGCTGTTTTTT. This gives the protein CASSSSYIRGTGSNTGELFF. J is TRBJ2-2 and V is TRBV28; 9 nucleotides line up with TRBD1. The J segment lost 0 bases and the V segment lost 4 bases, leaving 15 bases of the junction unmatched. CDR1 and CDR2 from the germline V gene are MDHEN and SYDVKM. The CDR3 extends over 20 amino acids.

The V call is TRBV20-1, the J call TRBJ1-1; no clear D gene. The CDR3 contains 15 residues. Trimming shortened V by 7 bases and J by 1 base, and 19 bases separated the two germline ends. Germline CDR1 reads DFQATT; CDR2 reads SNEGSKA (reference sequence). The CDR3 loop reads CSVEGLTTGNTEAFF. The CDR3 coding sequence is TGCAGTGTCGAAGGACTTACTACCGGGAACACTGAAGCTTTCTTT.

This clonotype was picked up many times. This chain uses TRBV6-2 or TRBV6-3 with TRBJ2-1; D possibly corresponds to TRBD2 (5 bases). There are 17 residues in the CDR3. Germline-derived CDR1 and CDR2 are MNHEY and SVGEGT. Between the trimmed V and J ends, which lost 0 bases and 0 bases, there was a span of 12 bases. This CDR3 reads CASSYSTRVSSYNEQFF. CDR3 DNA sequence: TGTGCCAGCAGTTACTCGACGAGGGTCTCCTCCTACAATGAGCAGTTCTTC.

This clonotype was recorded many times. The V call is TRBV5-5, the J call TRBJ1-5; 12 positions agree with TRBD1. After removal of 4 bases from V and 3 bases from J, the junction contained 5 bases not matched to a gene. There are 16 residues in the CDR3. CDR1 and CDR2 from the germline V gene are SGHKS and YYEKEE (reference sequence). The CDR3 is CASSAGTGGTNQPQHF. CDR3 DNA sequence: TGTGCCAGCAGCGCCGGGACAGGGGGCACCAATCAGCCCCAGCATTTT.

This clonotype was detected ten times or more. The chain has TRBV5-1 and TRBJ1-3, with D perhaps matching TRBD1 (5 bases). The V end was cut by 0 bases, the J end by 7 bases, with 11 bases between. The CDR3 length is 14 residues. CDR1 is SGHRS and CDR2 is YFSETQ in the germline V gene. As DNA, the CDR3 is TGCGCCAGCAGCTTGGGGGACCAAGGGAACACCATATATTTT. Translation: CASSLGDQGNTIYF.

This clonotype was observed at least ten times. The V and J genes are TRBV3-1 and TRBJ2-1, with 10 bases identical to TRBD2. This CDR3 has 15 residues. Germline lookup yields CDR1 LGHDT and CDR2 YNNKEL (reference sequence). The V segment lost 2 bases and the J segment 8 bases; nucleotides outside the gene matches: 6. This CDR3 is CASSQRAGGFYEQFF. The CDR3 DNA is TGTGCCAGCAGCCAACGAGCGGGGGGGTTCTATGAGCAGTTCTTC.

This clonotype was seen at least ten times. This chain uses TRBV12-3 or TRBV12-4 with TRBJ1-5; D may be TRBD1 (5 bases). This CDR3 contains 14 residues. Trimming took off 7 bases at V and 1 base at J, with 11 bases between the two ends. The CDR3: CASTLGRSNQPQHF. The CDR3 DNA follows: TGTGCCAGCACCTTGGGACGAAGCAATCAGCCCCAGCATTTT.

As for this clonotype: This clone may be a read error of a much larger clone one base away. This chain joins TRBV7-2 and TRBJ1-2; D is ambiguous. CDR1 and CDR2 (germline): SGHTA, FQGNSA. This CDR3 region has 14 residues. As DNA, the CDR3 is TGTGCCAGCAGCTTAGACCCGGGTAACTATGGCGACACCTTC. Its protein is CASSLDPGNYGDTF.

The table lists this clonotype with many counts. The gene calls are TRBV20-1 and TRBJ1-1; D might be TRBD1 (5 bases). Per the germline V gene, CDR1 is DFQATT and CDR2 is SNEGSKA (reference sequence). The CDR3 is made up of 16 amino acids. V was trimmed by 0 bases and J by 1 base, leaving 15 bases between them. This CDR3 reads CSARESGGLTNTEAFF. CDR3 nucleotides: TGCAGTGCTAGAGAGTCGGGGGGGTTAACGAACACTGAAGCTTTCTTT.

For this clonotype: This may be a read error, as it is one base from a much larger clone. V is TRBV4-2 and J is TRBJ2-7, with no clear D. CDR1 is LGHNA and CDR2 is YNFKEQ in the germline V gene. This CDR3 contains 14 residues. In nucleotides, the CDR3 is TGTGCCAGCGGCCAAGAGATACAGTCCTACGAGCAGTACTTC. Amino acid sequence: CASGQEIQSYEQYF.

This clonotype has a count of ten or more. This chain connects TRBV6-7 to TRBJ1-1; D unclear. TRBV6-7 carries the ORF label, with uncertain function. The CDR3 has 14 amino acids. Trimming cost V 6 bases and J 8 bases, with 19 bases left between them. The CDR3 DNA sequence: TGTGCCAGCAGGCCGGGAGAGTGTAGCACGGAAGCTTTCTTT. Encoded protein: CASRPGECSTEAFF.

This clonotype was recorded many times. The chain carries TRBV5-5 and TRBJ2-1; a weak D match, TRBD2 (5 bases). CDR1 is SGHKS, CDR2 YYEKEE, per germline (reference sequence). The CDR3 length is 16 residues. Trimming removed 4 bases from V and 1 base from J, with 15 bases in between. As DNA, the CDR3 is TGTGCCAGCAGCCGGTACGAGGGTTGGTCCTACAATGAGCAGTTCTTC. Its translation: CASSRYEGWSYNEQFF.

This clonotype has at least ten counts. This chain joins TRBV5-1 and TRBJ1-1; D remains ambiguous. This CDR3 is 15 amino acids long. The germline gives CDR1 SGHRS, CDR2 YFSETQ. V lost 5 bases to trimming and J lost 1 base, with 15 bases between them. The CDR3 region has the DNA TGCGCCAGCAGAAACGGGAGGTTCGGGAACACTGAAGCTTTCTTT. This sequence encodes CASRNGRFGNTEAFF.

At least ten counts were recorded for this clonotype. This sequence joins TRBV12-3 or TRBV12-4 and TRBJ2-1; 12 bases map to TRBD2. CDR3 length equals 20 residues. The trim removed 5 bases at V and 0 bases at J, leaving 14 bases unmatched. The DNA for the CDR3 is TGTGCCAGCAGTCCTAAAACTAGCGGGAGGACTCTTAGCTCCTACAATGAGCAGTTCTTC. Protein product: CASSPKTSGRTLSSYNEQFF.

In this sample, this clonotype turned up many times. This sequence joins TRBV4-1 and TRBJ2-2; 13 nucleotides align to TRBD2. There are 17 residues in the CDR3. Germline CDR1 MGHRA, CDR2 YSYEKL. With V trimmed by 1 base and J by 5 bases, 4 bases remained unmatched. The CDR3 is CASSQGTSGGGTGELFF. The CDR3 DNA follows: TGCGCCAGCAGCCAAGGCACTAGCGGGGGGGGAACCGGGGAGCTGTTTTTT.

This clonotype came up many times. The chain carries TRBV5-5 and TRBJ1-5; D is uncertain. V lost 3 bases to trimming and J lost 7 bases, with 14 bases between them. Germline CDR1 SGHKS, CDR2 YYEKEE (reference sequence). The CDR3 runs to 14 residues. In DNA, the CDR3 is TGTGCCAGCAGCTCCGGCGCAAGGGTCCAGCCCCAGCATTTT. Translated: CASSSGARVQPQHF.

The table lists this clonotype with many counts. V usage is TRBV3-1 and J usage is TRBJ2-7; D might be TRBD1 (5 bases). CDR1 and CDR2 (germline): LGHDT, YNNKEL (reference sequence). The CDR3 spans 14 residues. V gave up 5 bases and J gave up 0 bases, with 11 bases separating them. The CDR3 loop reads CASSLQESSYEQYF. The CDR3 DNA follows: TGTGCCAGCAGCTTACAGGAGAGCTCCTACGAGCAGTACTTC.

This clonotype was detected ten times or more. The chain has TRBV3-1 and TRBJ2-3; D might be TRBD1 or TRBD2, each matching 5 bases. Deletions cut 5 bases from V and 4 bases from J, with 10 bases between. Germline CDR1 reads LGHDT; CDR2 reads YNNKEL (reference sequence). The CDR3 has 13 residues. The CDR3 region has the DNA TGTGCCAGCAGCAGGGACGGTCCAGATACGCAGTATTTT. Amino acids: CASSRDGPDTQYF.

Only a few counts were recorded for this clonotype. V usage is TRBV18 and J usage is TRBJ2-4; D is possibly TRBD1 or TRBD2 (5 bases each). Per germline, CDR1 KGHSH and CDR2 LQKENI. This CDR3 contains 14 residues. V gave up 3 bases and J gave up 5 bases, with 11 bases separating them. CDR3: CASSPGGDQNIQYF. Here the CDR3 DNA reads TGTGCCAGCTCACCTGGGGGAGATCAAAACATTCAGTACTTC.

This clonotype was seen many times. This chain uses TRBV27 with TRBJ1-5, with unresolved D. Deletions cut 0 bases from V and 5 bases from J, with 5 bases between. This CDR3 has 13 residues. Germline loops: CDR1 MNHEY, CDR2 SMNVEV (reference sequence). The CDR3 here is CASSLSVHQPQHF. CDR3 nucleotides: TGTGCCAGCAGTTTATCGGTCCATCAGCCCCAGCATTTT.